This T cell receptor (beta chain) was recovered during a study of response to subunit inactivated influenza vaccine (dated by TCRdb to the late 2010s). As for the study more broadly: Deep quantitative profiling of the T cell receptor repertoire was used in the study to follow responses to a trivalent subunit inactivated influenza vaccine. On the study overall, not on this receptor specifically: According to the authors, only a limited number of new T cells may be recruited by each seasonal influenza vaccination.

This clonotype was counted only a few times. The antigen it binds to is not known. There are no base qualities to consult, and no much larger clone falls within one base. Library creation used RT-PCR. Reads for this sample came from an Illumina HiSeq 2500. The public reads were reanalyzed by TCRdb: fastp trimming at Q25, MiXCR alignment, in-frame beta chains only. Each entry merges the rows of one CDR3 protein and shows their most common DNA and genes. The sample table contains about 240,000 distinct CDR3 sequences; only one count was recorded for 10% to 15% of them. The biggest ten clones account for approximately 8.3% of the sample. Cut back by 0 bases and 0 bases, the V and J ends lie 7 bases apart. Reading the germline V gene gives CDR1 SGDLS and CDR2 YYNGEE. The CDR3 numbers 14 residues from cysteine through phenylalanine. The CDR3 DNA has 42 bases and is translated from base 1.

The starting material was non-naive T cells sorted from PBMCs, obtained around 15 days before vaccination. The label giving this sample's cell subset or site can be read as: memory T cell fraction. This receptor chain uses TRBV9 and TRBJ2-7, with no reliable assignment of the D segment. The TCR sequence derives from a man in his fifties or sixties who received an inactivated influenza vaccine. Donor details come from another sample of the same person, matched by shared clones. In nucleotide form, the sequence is TGTGCCAGCAGCGTAGCTACCGGCTCCTACGAGCAGTACTTC. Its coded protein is CASSVATGSYEQYF.